This is a list of T cell receptor beta chains from one sample in a study of beta chain features in type 1 diabetes. TCRdb's table, derived via immunoSEQ multiplex PCR, lists solely in-frame clones and lacks some. The table includes approximately 270,000 clones, around an eighth detected once. Sequencing was performed on naive CD4+ T cells from blood. The origin of the receptors is a man aged 30 to 45 with type 1 diabetes. Each CDR3 is given with its conserved first and last residue. A D gene is named only where the DNA matches it firmly. The size of a clone is reported for some rows only, either as once, few or many, or as a class for expanded clones.

-,-,TRBJ2-5,TRBV7-8,TGTGCCAGCAGCTTAGGAGATTACCAAGAGACCCAGTACTTC,CASSLGDYQETQYF
few,TRBD1,TRBJ2-7,TRBV14,TGTGCCAGCAGCCGCCGGGACAGGGGCTCCTACGAGCAGTACTTC,CASSRRDRGSYEQYF
few,TRBD2,TRBJ2-7,TRBV6-6,TGTGCCAGCAGTTACGGGCGGGAGGGAACCTACGAGCAGTACTTC,CASSYGREGTYEQYF
-,TRBD2,TRBJ2-5,TRBV7-3,TGTGCCAGCAGCTTAGCGGGAGGGCCGGTCTCAGAGACCCAGTACTTC,CASSLAGGPVSETQYF
few,TRBD1,TRBJ2-2,TRBV5-1,TGCGCCAGCAGCGGGGACAGTAACACCGGGGAGCTGTTTTTT,CASSGDSNTGELFF
-,-,TRBJ2-1,TRBV29-1,TGCAGCGCCCCCGTCGGCTACAATGAGCAGTTCTTC,CSAPVGYNEQFF
few,-,TRBJ1-5,TRBV9,TGTGCCAGCAGCGTACTCAGGGGTCCCAATCAGCCCCAGCATTTT,CASSVLRGPNQPQHF
few,-,TRBJ1-1,TRBV7-9,TGTGCCAGCAGCTTTGACAGTAACACTGAAGCTTTCTTT,CASSFDSNTEAFF
-,-,TRBJ2-7,TRBV6-1,TGTGCCAGCAGCGGCACAGGGATCTCCTACGAGCAGTACTTC,CASSGTGISYEQYF
-,-,TRBJ1-1,TRBV28,TGTGCCAGCAGTTTGGCGGGTAACACTGAAGCTTTCTTT,CASSLAGNTEAFF
-,-,TRBJ1-2,TRBV5-1,TGCGCCAGCAGCTACACCCATTCGAACTATGGCTACACCTTC,CASSYTHSNYGYTF
-,TRBD2,TRBJ2-1,TRBV28,TGTGCCAGCAGTCGGGGAGGGGATGAGCAGTTCTTC,CASSRGGDEQFF
-,-,TRBJ2-2,TRBV23-1,TGCGCCAGCAGTCAGCGCCCCGGCGGGGTGGAAAACACCGGGGAGCTGTTTTTT,CASSQRPGGVENTGELFF